A single sample gave rise to the 6 T cell receptor beta chains below, sequenced in a study of OX40 agonist ivuxolimab in advanced cancers. TCRdb keeps only in-frame clones here, not all; method: immunoSEQ multiplex PCR. The table has more than 20,000 clones, about 82% seen once; the top ten hold less than 30%. Sequencing used CD4+ or CD8+ T cells sorted from blood, obtained in a trial of the OX40 agonist ivuxolimab. The receptors shown here come from an adult with an advanced solid tumor such as melanoma, head and neck, liver or kidney cancer.

The chain couples TRBV19 to TRBJ1-5; 9 bases are shared with TRBD1. The V segment lost 4 bases and the J segment 4 bases; nucleotides outside the gene matches: 14. CDR1 is LNHDA, CDR2 SQIVND, per germline (reference sequence). The CDR3 has 18 amino acids. Here the CDR3 reads CASSTLPGTGIGNQPQHF. The CDR3 DNA reads TGTGCCAGTAGTACCCTTCCGGGGACAGGGATCGGGAATCAGCCCCAGCATTTT.

The chain couples TRBV6-5 to TRBJ2-7; 11 bases match TRBD2. This CDR3 contains 15 residues. The V and J ends lost 2 bases and 0 bases, in that order; junction bases with no gene match: 0. Germline CDR1 reads MNHEY; CDR2 reads SVGAGI. The CDR3 nucleotides are TGTGCCAGCAGTTACACTAGCGGGAGCTCCTACGAGCAGTACTTC. As protein: CASSYTSGSSYEQYF.

The chain links TRBV6-5 to TRBJ1-5, with TRBD1 identical over 8 bases. Germline lookup yields CDR1 MNHEY and CDR2 SVGAGI. Germline trimming cut 4 bases from V and 10 bases from J; bases unmatched to any gene: 9. CDR3 length equals 14 residues. This CDR3 reads CASSLDRASAPQHF. The CDR3 bases are TGTGCCAGCAGTTTGGACAGGGCATCAGCCCCCCAGCATTTT.

This chain connects TRBV5-4 to TRBJ2-7; D may match TRBD1 or TRBD2 (5 bases each). The CDR3 covers 15 residues. Germline V gene sequence: CDR1 SGHNT, CDR2 YYREEE (reference sequence). Trimming took off 4 bases at V and 3 bases at J, with 17 bases between the two ends. CDR3 sequence reads: CASSPARGARYEQYF. For the CDR3, the DNA is TGTGCCAGCAGCCCCGCGAGAGGGGCTCGCTACGAGCAGTACTTC. The full variable domain, completed using reference TRBV5-4 and TRBJ2-7, is ETGVTQSPTHLIKTRGQQVTLRCSSQSGHNTVSWYQQALGQGPQFIFQYYREEENGRGNFPPRFSGLQFPNYSSELNVNALELDDSALYLCASSPARGARYEQYFGPGTRLTVT.

As for this clone: Germline and junction disagree at one end, which may indicate a read error. The CDR3 DNA reads as TGTGCCAGCAGCTTGGTCGGAGAGCAGCACTTC. Encoded protein: CASSLVGEQHF. V usage is TRBV5-4 and J usage is TRBJ2-7, with D unresolved. The germline V gene encodes CDR1 SGHNT and CDR2 YYREEE (reference sequence). There are 11 residues in the CDR3.

The gene calls are TRBV28 and TRBJ1-3; D is ambiguous. The CDR3 spans 14 residues. V lost 3 bases and J lost 0, with 6 bases in between. Germline V gene data show CDR1 as MDHEN and CDR2 as SYDVKM. The CDR3 region has the DNA TGTGCCAGCAGTTTTACAGCCTCTGGAAACACCATATATTTT. This gives the protein CASSFTASGNTIYF.